These T cell receptor beta chains were read from a single sample in a study of neoadjuvant anti-PD-1 for oral cavity cancer. The protocol was immunoSEQ multiplex PCR, while the TCRdb copy is restricted to in-frame clones and leaves out a portion. This table has over 30,000 clones, just under 80% appearing once. The sequenced sample was PBMCs, obtained after nivolumab (anti-PD-1) treatment. The source is a person aged 35-79 years with oral cavity squamous cell carcinoma. CDR3s include the opening cysteine and the closing phenylalanine or tryptophan. Fields, in order: D gene, V gene, CDR3 length, clone size, J gene, CDR3 protein, CDR3 DNA. A D gene is named only where the DNA matches it firmly. Size is omitted from some rows. Given values are once, few, many or a class for expanded clones.

D: -; V: TRBV6-5; length: 13; size: -; J: TRBJ2-1; CDR3: CASSYVGDNEQFF; DNA: TGTGCCAGCAGTTATGTGGGTGACAATGAGCAGTTCTTC
D: TRBD1; V: TRBV2; length: 15; size: -; J: TRBJ1-2; CDR3: CASSDRTGGFGSYTF; DNA: TGTGCCAGCAGTGACAGGACAGGGGGCTTCGGGAGCTACACCTTC
D: TRBD2; V: TRBV7-7; length: 13; size: -; J: TRBJ2-1; CDR3: CASSKSGDNEQFF; DNA: TGTGCCAGCAGCAAGAGCGGGGACAATGAGCAGTTCTTC
D: -; V: TRBV15; length: 14; size: -; J: TRBJ1-6; CDR3: CATRDWTDNSPLHF; DNA: TGTGCCACCAGAGATTGGACAGATAATTCACCCCTCCACTTT
D: -; V: TRBV2; length: 14; size: -; J: TRBJ1-1; CDR3: CASSEVGVNTEAFF; DNA: TGTGCCAGCAGTGAGGTGGGGGTGAACACTGAAGCTTTCTTT
D: -; V: TRBV15; length: 14; size: -; J: TRBJ2-7; CDR3: CATSRDEGSYEQYF; DNA: TGTGCCACCAGCAGAGATGAGGGGTCCTACGAGCAGTACTTC
D: TRBD1; V: TRBV6-5; length: 15; size: -; J: TRBJ1-4; CDR3: CASSYAGQDNEKLFF; DNA: TGTGCCAGCAGTTACGCAGGACAGGATAATGAAAAACTGTTTTTT
D: -; V: TRBV5-8; length: 14; size: -; J: TRBJ2-1; CDR3: CASSLLGRGYEQFF; DNA: TGTGCCAGCAGCTTATTAGGTAGAGGGTATGAGCAGTTCTTC
D: -; V: TRBV28; length: 13; size: -; J: TRBJ2-7; CDR3: CASNKEVSGTKYF; DNA: TGTGCCAGCAATAAAGAGGTCTCAGGGACCAAGTACTTC
D: -; V: TRBV20-1; length: 11; size: -; J: TRBJ2-3; CDR3: CSAKRTDTQYF; DNA: TGCAGTGCCAAACGGACCGATACGCAGTATTTT
D: TRBD1; V: TRBV5-1; length: 14; size: -; J: TRBJ1-2; CDR3: CASSPETGNYGYTF; DNA: TGCGCCAGCAGCCCAGAGACAGGGAACTATGGCTACACCTTC
D: -; V: TRBV6-5; length: 13; size: -; J: TRBJ2-5; CDR3: CASSWTLGETQYF; DNA: TGTGCCAGCAGTTGGACGCTCGGGGAGACCCAGTACTTC
D: TRBD1; V: TRBV27; length: 15; size: -; J: TRBJ1-2; CDR3: CASSANRGGDYGYTF; DNA: TGTGCCAGCAGTGCAAACAGGGGTGGGGACTATGGCTACACCTTC
D: -; V: TRBV7-2; length: 14; size: -; J: TRBJ1-5; CDR3: CASSLVEVRQPQHF; DNA: TGTGCCAGCAGCTTAGTTGAGGTGAGGCAGCCCCAGCATTTT
D: -; V: TRBV5-6; length: 14; size: -; J: TRBJ2-2; CDR3: CASSLAGFPGELFF; DNA: TGTGCCAGCAGCTTGGCTGGGTTCCCCGGGGAGCTGTTTTTT
D: -; V: TRBV2; length: 15; size: once; J: TRBJ2-1; CDR3: CASSEFPTYYNEQFF; DNA: TGTGCCAGCAGTGAATTTCCTACCTACTACAATGAGCAGTTCTTC
D: -; V: TRBV5-5; length: 15; size: -; J: TRBJ1-6; CDR3: CASSLGSSYNSPLHF; DNA: TGTGCCAGCAGCTTAGGGAGCTCCTATAATTCACCCCTCCACTTT
D: TRBD1; V: TRBV18; length: 21; size: -; J: TRBJ1-1; CDR3: CASSPKTGGPARQGANTEAFF; DNA: TGTGCCAGCTCACCAAAGACGGGAGGGCCGGCGAGACAGGGGGCGAACACTGAAGCTTTCTTT
D: -; V: TRBV19; length: 15; size: few; J: TRBJ1-5; CDR3: CASHRRGKGNQPQHF; DNA: TGTGCCAGCCATAGGCGGGGAAAGGGCAATCAGCCCCAGCATTTT
D: -; V: TRBV5-6; length: 14; size: -; J: TRBJ1-1; CDR3: CASSLGQAYTEAFF; DNA: TGTGCCAGCAGCTTGGGACAGGCGTACACTGAAGCTTTCTTT
D: TRBD1; V: TRBV5-4; length: 15; size: medium-sized; J: TRBJ2-1; CDR3: CASRAGTGGNNEQFF; DNA: TGTGCCAGCAGAGCCGGGACAGGGGGAAACAATGAGCAGTTCTTC
D: TRBD2; V: TRBV7-2; length: 12; size: -; J: TRBJ2-7; CDR3: CASSAPGGQQYF; DNA: TGTGCCAGCAGCGCCCCGGGGGGACAGCAGTACTTC
D: -; V: TRBV9; length: 14; size: -; J: TRBJ2-3; CDR3: CASSPGTLTDTQYF; DNA: TGTGCCAGCAGCCCGGGGACCCTCACAGATACGCAGTATTTT
D: -; V: TRBV15; length: 15; size: -; J: TRBJ2-1; CDR3: CATSKRTGSYNEQFF; DNA: TGTGCCACCAGCAAAAGGACGGGCTCCTACAATGAGCAGTTCTTC
D: -; V: TRBV18; length: 16; size: few; J: TRBJ2-3; CDR3: CASSPGQNSYTDTQYF; DNA: TGTGCCAGCTCACCGGGGCAGAATTCCTACACAGATACGCAGTATTTT
D: -; V: TRBV28; length: 18; size: -; J: TRBJ2-3; CDR3: CASSLIPKWRGRTDTQYF; DNA: TGTGCCAGCAGTTTAATCCCCAAGTGGCGGGGGCGCACAGATACGCAGTATTTT
D: -; V: TRBV6-6; length: 13; size: -; J: TRBJ1-5; CDR3: CASTPVGIQPQHF; DNA: TGTGCCAGCACCCCGGTAGGAATTCAGCCCCAGCATTTT